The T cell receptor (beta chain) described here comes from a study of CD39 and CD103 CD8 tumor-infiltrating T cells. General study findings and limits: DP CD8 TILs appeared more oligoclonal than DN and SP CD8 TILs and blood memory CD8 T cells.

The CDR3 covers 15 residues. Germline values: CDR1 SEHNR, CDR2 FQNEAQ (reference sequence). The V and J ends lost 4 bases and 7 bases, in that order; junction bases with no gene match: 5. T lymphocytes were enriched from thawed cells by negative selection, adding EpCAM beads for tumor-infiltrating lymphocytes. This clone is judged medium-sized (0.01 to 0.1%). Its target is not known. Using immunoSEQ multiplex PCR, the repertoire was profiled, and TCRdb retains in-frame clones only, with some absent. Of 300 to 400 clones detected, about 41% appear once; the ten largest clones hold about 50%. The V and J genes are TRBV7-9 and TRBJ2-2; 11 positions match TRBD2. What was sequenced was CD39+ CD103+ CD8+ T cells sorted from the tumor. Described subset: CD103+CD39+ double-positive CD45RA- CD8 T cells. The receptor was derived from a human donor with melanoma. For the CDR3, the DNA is TGTGCCAGCAGCTCAACTAGCGGGAGTGGCGGGGAGCTGTTTTTT. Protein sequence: CASSSTSGSGGELFF.